What follows is one T cell receptor (beta chain) and its context. Sequencing used immunoSEQ multiplex PCR; TCRdb keeps in-frame clones, though not all of them. The table includes about 180,000 clones, about 87% detected once. This sample was included in a study of blood T cell repertoires in COVID-19. Overall study context: Sample material is recorded as cDNA or gDNA derived from T cells, B-cell-depleted T cells, or PBMCs.

The CDR3 consists of 13 residues. V was pared by 5 bases and J by 4 bases, with 5 bases of the junction left unmatched. Germline V gene lookup returns CDR1 GTSNPN and CDR2 SVGIG (reference sequence). This receptor was obtained from a woman in her forties or fifties with acute or convalescent COVID-19. The chain combines TRBV30 with TRBJ1-2, with 9 nucleotides matching TRBD1. Sequencing input: peripheral blood. CDR3 in DNA: TGTGCCTGGGACAGGGGGGGAGGCTATGGCTACACCTTC. It is translated as CAWDRGGGYGYTF.